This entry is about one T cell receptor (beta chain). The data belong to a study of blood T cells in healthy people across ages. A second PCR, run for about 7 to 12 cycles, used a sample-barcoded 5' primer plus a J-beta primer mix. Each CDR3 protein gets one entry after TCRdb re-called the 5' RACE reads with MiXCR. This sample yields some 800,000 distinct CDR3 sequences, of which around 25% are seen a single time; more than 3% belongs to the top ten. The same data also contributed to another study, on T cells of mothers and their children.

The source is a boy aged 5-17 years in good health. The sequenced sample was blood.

The CDR3 DNA reads TGTGCCAGCAGCGTACAGGATTATAATTCACCCCTCCACTTT. It codes for CASSVQDYNSPLHF. The chain has TRBV9 and TRBJ1-6, with no clear D. Trimming cost V 1 base and J 4 bases, with 6 bases left between them. The germline V gene has CDR1 SGDLS and CDR2 YYNGEE. This CDR3 spans 14 amino acids.